A selection of T cell receptor beta chains follows, all from one sample in a study of blood T cell repertoires in COVID-19. Using immunoSEQ multiplex PCR, the repertoire was profiled, and TCRdb retains in-frame clones only, with some absent. The sample consists of some 120,000 clones, roughly 80% of them appearing once. The sequenced sample was peripheral blood. The source is a woman aged 25 to 45 who had recovered from COVID-19. The conserved cysteine and the conserved F or W are not part of the CDR3 here. Each record gives: clone size, J gene, V gene, CDR3 protein. Part of the rows lack a size; the others show once, few, many or a class for expanded clones.

.	TRBJ1-4	TRBV19	ASSAQGAAANEKLF
.	TRBJ2-1	TRBV3-1/TRBV3-2	ASSQGKLAAYNEQF
.	TRBJ1-2	TRBV7-9	ASSFGQGYNYGYT
.	TRBJ1-5	TRBV7-8	ASSIGPSQPQH
.	TRBJ2-1	TRBV7-3	ASSLTRLAGSEQF
.	TRBJ2-7	TRBV5-1	ASSLAPGQYYEQY
.	TRBJ2-7	TRBV12-2	ASRLAPIAGSRDEQY
.	TRBJ2-4	TRBV7-9	ASSLGDKNIQY
.	TRBJ2-5	TRBV5-8	AMQPLAGARWETQY
.	TRBJ1-5	TRBV7-8	ASSSRTRSNQPQH
once	TRBJ1-1	TRBV7-9	ASRWTANTEAF
.	TRBJ2-7	TRBV6-5	ASSPRQGGYEQY
.	TRBJ1-1	TRBV5-5	ASSLVPPRGDTEAF
.	TRBJ1-1	TRBV12-3/TRBV12-4	ASSLGQGTEAF
.	TRBJ1-5	TRBV6-6	ASSPTMRGSNQPQH
.	TRBJ1-2	TRBV28	ASNKDRDPFTDT
.	TRBJ1-2	TRBV12-5	ASGFGQGPFDAGYT
once	TRBJ2-7	TRBV5-1	ASSLTPLGEQY
.	TRBJ2-1	TRBV23-1	ASSQSLGLAGGHNEQF
.	TRBJ2-2	TRBV25-1	AGQGGTGELF
.	TRBJ1-2	TRBV2	ASRGPKGYT
.	TRBJ1-1	TRBV6-5	ASSYSSQNTEAF
.	TRBJ1-1	TRBV3-1/TRBV3-2	ASRSWTGDGGTEAF
.	TRBJ2-5	TRBV20-1	SASRALSGRPAETQY
.	TRBJ2-4	TRBV5-1	ASSLALGPGVRNIQY
.	TRBJ2-1	TRBV5-5	AGASEDNEQF
.	TRBJ1-2	TRBV25-1	ASSPPGQGRPYGYT
.	TRBJ1-2	TRBV12-3/TRBV12-4	ATRGLNGYT
.	TRBJ2-4	TRBV27	ASSLGGNIQY
.	TRBJ2-3	TRBV9	ASSVEGAGADTQY
.	TRBJ1-4	TRBV3-1/TRBV3-2	ASSQNRGNGELF
.	TRBJ1-1	TRBV5-8	ASSPGVLNTEAF
.	TRBJ2-7	TRBV6-2/TRBV6-3	ASSYSKLAGQSGEQY
.	TRBJ2-3	TRBV7-5	ARRYHRGSDTQY
.	TRBJ1-1	TRBV19	ASSSRRGHPEAF
.	TRBJ1-6	TRBV11-2	ASSLDKGTGGISYNSPLH
.	TRBJ1-1	TRBV29-1	SVQQGQNTEAF
once	TRBJ1-1	TRBV6-2/TRBV6-3	ASSYERGEAF